The sample holds one count of the clone carrying this T cell receptor (beta chain). Clinical history as reported by participants underpinned cohort assignment. The source of the sample is a study of blood T cell repertoires in COVID-19. In the original analysis: Estimated nucleated cell counts came from reference gene primer amplification. TCRdb keeps only in-frame clones here, not all; method: immunoSEQ multiplex PCR. From that table come the V and J calls and clone size; the DNA was used to work out D and trimming. In the table there are a few hundred thousand clones, about 90% of which are singletons. This clonotype was sampled from a woman between 25 and 40 years old who had recovered from COVID-19. Sequencing used PBMCs or T cells enriched from blood (not recorded which).

The CDR3 loop is CASSREAGWSTF. The CDR3 DNA reads as TGTGCCAGCAGCCGAGAGGCAGGGTGGAGTACCTTC. The V and J genes are TRBV3-1 (or the pseudogene TRBV3-2) and TRBJ1-2; D is possibly TRBD1 (5 bases). This CDR3 region has 12 residues. From germline, CDR1 is LGHDT and CDR2 YNNKEL (reference sequence). V lost 4 bases to trimming and J lost 14 bases, with 17 bases between them.